This T cell receptor beta chain was sequenced during a study of blood T cell dynamics during melanoma immunotherapy. Study-level points and caveats: Clones driving repertoire changes may be melanoma-specific or general immune activation.

Notes on this clone: Its specificity is not known.

Time point given: week 3, after first cycle of checkpoint inhibitor. At 12 weeks after first infusion, RECIST 1.1 defined response for most patients. Sequencing used immunoSEQ multiplex PCR; TCRdb keeps in-frame clones, though not all of them. The repertoire holds under 20,000 clones, with around 90% as singletons. The sequencing here drew on blood, taken from a patient treated with checkpoint blockade. This clonotype was sampled from a human donor with melanoma.

The CDR3 is CAISDPTRVDQYF. The CDR3, as DNA: TGTGCCATCAGTGACCCAACCCGAGTAGACCAGTACTTC. The chain employs TRBV10-3 and TRBJ2-7; D gene uncertain. The V and J ends lost 3 bases and 10 bases respectively, with 16 bases between them. Germline CDR1 and CDR2: ENHRY and SYGVKD. This CDR3 is 13 amino acids long.